Detailed here is one TCR beta chain. No antigen is known for it. This entry is derived from a study of OX40 agonist ivuxolimab in advanced cancers. Findings of the study overall: The mean number of expanded clones was higher in CD8+ T cells than in CD4+.

The germline CDR1 and CDR2 sequences are MNHEY and SVGAGI. The CDR3 extends over 15 amino acids. The V end was cut by 0 bases, the J end by 7 bases, with 12 bases between. Here immunoSEQ multiplex PCR was the method, and the copy in TCRdb shows in-frame clones only, minus some. The data contain approximately 12,000 clones, over 75% of them singletons. The rearrangement uses TRBV6-5 and TRBJ1-4; the D gene is possibly TRBD1 (6 bases). The input for sequencing was CD4+ or CD8+ T cells sorted from blood, taken in a trial of the OX40 agonist ivuxolimab. The origin of this receptor is an adult with an advanced solid tumor such as melanoma, head and neck, liver or kidney cancer. CDR3 sequence reads: CASSYSGGSGEKLFF. DNA of the CDR3: TGTGCCAGCAGTTACTCGGGGGGCAGCGGTGAAAAACTGTTTTTT.